The next 31 T cell receptor beta chains were all read from a single sample in a study of T cell responses to AZD1222 COVID-19 vaccine. The data were produced by immunoSEQ multiplex PCR, yet TCRdb's version contains in-frame clones alone and is incomplete. This sample has 90,000 or so clones; about 92% occur once, and the top ten carry under 5.5%. Material: peripheral blood, obtained 28 days after the second AZD1222 dose. The source of these receptors is an adult who received the AZD1222 COVID-19 vaccine.

The chain links TRBV3-1 (or the pseudogene TRBV3-2) to TRBJ2-3, with unresolved D. The germline V gene has CDR1 LGHDT and CDR2 YNNKEL (reference sequence). V was cut by 6 bases and J by 4 bases, with 8 bases left in between. The CDR3 has 12 amino acids. In DNA form, the CDR3 reads TGTGCCAGCAGTCCTAGGGCAGATACGCAGTATTTT. Translated, it gives CASSPRADTQYF.

The chain has TRBV5-5 and TRBJ2-4; 7 positions agree with TRBD1. CDR3 length: 17 residues. Germline CDR1 is SGHKS and CDR2 is YYEKEE (reference sequence). V lost 0 bases and J lost 2; bases outside the gene matches: 8. The CDR3: CASSLDDRVVTKNIQYF. Here the CDR3 DNA reads TGTGCCAGCAGCTTGGACGACAGGGTGGTGACCAAAAACATTCAGTACTTC. Supplemented by reference TRBV5-5 and TRBJ2-4, the full variable domain reads DAGVTQSPTHLIKTRGQQVTLRCSPISGHKSVSWYQQVLGQGPQFIFQYYEKEERGRGNFPDRFSARQFPNYSSELNVNALLLGDSALYLCASSLDDRVVTKNIQYFGAGTRLSVL.

The CDR3 DNA follows: TGTGCCAGCAGCTTTGCGGGGGGAAACTCAGATCCCTACGAGCAGTACTTC. The encoded protein is CASSFAGGNSDPYEQYF. The chain employs TRBV7-2 and TRBJ2-7; 8 bases align to TRBD2. CDR3 length equals 17 residues. V lost 3 bases, J lost 2 bases, and 12 bases stayed unmatched. Germline CDR1 is SGHTA and CDR2 is FQGNSA.

The gene calls are TRBV6-2 or TRBV6-3 and TRBJ1-1; D ambiguous. Germline lookup yields CDR1 MNHEY and CDR2 SVGEGT. CDR3 length equals 14 residues. V lost 2 bases and J lost 7, with 14 bases in between. The CDR3 region is CASSYVHSGSEAFF. CDR3 DNA: TGTGCCAGCAGTTACGTGCATTCGGGGAGTGAAGCTTTCTTT.

The chain has TRBV7-6 and TRBJ2-2, with no clear D. V lost 10 bases to trimming and J lost 10 bases, with 4 bases between them. CDR1 is SGHVS, CDR2 FNYEAQ, per germline. The CDR3 has 8 residues. CDR3 sequence (DNA): TGTGCCACCATGGAGCTGTTTTTT. As protein: CATMELFF.

Concerning this clone itself: The identical CDR3 is also encoded by other nucleotide sequences in the sample. This chain joins TRBV9 and TRBJ2-2; D may match TRBD1 or TRBD2 (5 bases each). Germline lookup yields CDR1 SGDLS and CDR2 YYNGEE. V was clipped by 0 bases and J by 0 bases, with 6 bases between them. This CDR3 comprises 15 residues. The CDR3 reads CASSVGGTNTGELFF. As DNA, the CDR3 is TGTGCCAGCAGCGTAGGGGGGACGAACACCGGGGAGCTGTTTTTT.

The chain has TRBV19 and TRBJ1-3; weak D call: TRBD1 (5 bases). The CDR3 extends over 13 amino acids. Trimming stripped 11 bases from V and 2 bases from J, with 13 bases between. The germline V gene encodes CDR1 LNHDA and CDR2 SQIVND (reference sequence). The CDR3 DNA reads TGTGCCGCCGGGACTCCACCTGGAAACACCATATATTTT. Translated: CAAGTPPGNTIYF.

This chain links TRBV7-3 with TRBJ1-3, with D unclear. Trimming left V 1 base short and J 2 bases short, with 15 bases between. The germline V gene has CDR1 SGHTA and CDR2 FQGTGA. The CDR3 runs to 17 residues. For the CDR3, the DNA is TGTGCCAGCAGCTTAAGTGGTGGCGGATCTGCTGGAAACACCATATATTTT. Translated, it gives CASSLSGGGSAGNTIYF.

The rearrangement links TRBV5-1 to TRBJ2-7, with D tentatively TRBD2 (5 bases). The V gene lost 0 bases and the J gene lost 6 bases, with 16 bases spanning the gap. This CDR3 is built from 15 residues. Per the germline V gene, CDR1 is SGHRS and CDR2 is YFSETQ. The CDR3 DNA reads as TGCGCCAGCAGCTTGGGCTCCGGGGATGCTGTCGAGCAGTACTTC. Translated, it gives CASSLGSGDAVEQYF.

In its sample, this clone was seen once. The chain links TRBV7-6 to TRBJ1-3; the D is unclear. Between the trimmed V and J ends, which lost 0 bases and 4 bases, there was a span of 10 bases. The CDR3 runs 15 residues. Per germline, CDR1 SGHVS and CDR2 FNYEAQ. The CDR3 loop reads CASSLAASPGNTIYF. As DNA, the CDR3 is TGTGCCAGCAGCTTAGCAGCCAGCCCGGGAAACACCATATATTTT.

The rearrangement uses TRBV3-1 (or the pseudogene TRBV3-2) and TRBJ2-5; D ambiguous. Germline V gene lookup returns CDR1 LGHDT and CDR2 YNNKEL (reference sequence). Trimming pared 2 bases from V and 5 bases from J, leaving 6 bases between. The CDR3 runs 12 residues. The DNA for the CDR3 is TGTGCCAGCAGCCAAAACCCGGAGACCCAGTACTTC. This gives the protein CASSQNPETQYF.

The rearrangement joins TRBV5-4 to TRBJ1-4; weak D call: TRBD1 (5 bases). The V end was cut by 4 bases, the J end by 2 bases, with 18 bases between. The CDR3 is 17 amino acids. The V gene's germline CDR1 is SGHNT and CDR2 YYREEE (reference sequence). The CDR3 nucleotides read TGTGCCAGCAGCCCCCGGGGGGGGGTCTCGACTAATGAAAAACTGTTTTTT. Encoded protein: CASSPRGGVSTNEKLFF.

The chain is built from TRBV28 and TRBJ1-5, with 7 bases matching TRBD1. The CDR3 sequence is 14 residues long. V dropped 7 bases and J dropped 6; count of bases not matched to a gene: 9. The V gene's germline CDR1 is MDHEN and CDR2 SYDVKM. CDR3 DNA sequence: TGTGCCAGCACTACTACAGGGGTGCCTCAGCCCCAGCATTTT. Its protein product is CASTTTGVPQPQHF.

Points on this clone: Because it lacks the conserved phenylalanine or tryptophan at the end, this CDR3 is likely a read error. The limits of the CDR3 on the DNA are not certain, so only TCRdb's listed CDR3 is given. The rearrangement uses TRBV24-1 and TRBJ1-6. CDR1 is KGHDR, CDR2 SFDVKD, per germline. Including both end residues, the CDR3 is 10 amino acids long. CDR3 loop: CATRDPTPQL.

This clone has just one count. Other DNA sequences from this sample encode an identical CDR3 as well. The rearrangement links TRBV7-9 to TRBJ2-3; 9 bases line up with TRBD2. This CDR3 comprises 15 residues. V was clipped by 3 bases and J by 0 bases; unmatched bases: 1. Germline V gene data show CDR1 as SEHNR and CDR2 as FQNEAQ (reference sequence). CDR3 sequence (DNA): TGTGCCAGCAGCTTGACTAGCGGAAGCACAGATACGCAGTATTTT. Translating gives CASSLTSGSTDTQYF. The full variable domain, its missing parts supplied by reference TRBV7-9 and TRBJ2-3, is DTGVSQNPRHKITKRGQNVTFRCDPISEHNRLYWYRQTLGQGPEFLTYFQNEAQLEKSRLLSDRFSAERPKGSFSTLEIQRTEQGDSAMYLCASSLTSGSTDTQYFGPGTRLTVL.

This clone came up once. V usage is TRBV5-5 and J usage is TRBJ2-7; D is perhaps TRBD1 (6 bases). Trimming stripped 0 bases from V and 0 bases from J, with 10 bases between. Germline V gene sequence: CDR1 SGHKS, CDR2 YYEKEE (reference sequence). CDR3 size: 15 residues. CDR3 residues: CASSLGWDTSYEQYF. The CDR3 DNA sequence: TGTGCCAGCAGCTTGGGCTGGGACACCTCCTACGAGCAGTACTTC.

This chain connects TRBV29-1 to TRBJ2-7, with TRBD1 as a possible D gene (6 bases). The CDR3 sequence is 15 residues long. The germline V gene encodes CDR1 SQVTM and CDR2 ANQGSEA. The V end lost 2 bases, the J end lost 0 bases, and 14 bases lay between the germline ends. In DNA form, the CDR3 reads TGCAGCGTTGAACAGCTTATAGGGGGCTCCTACGAGCAGTACTTC. It codes for CSVEQLIGGSYEQYF.

The gene calls are TRBV29-1 and TRBJ1-1; possibly TRBD1 for D (5 bases). From germline, CDR1 is SQVTM and CDR2 ANQGSEA. This CDR3 spans 13 amino acids. V gave up 4 bases and J gave up 0 bases, with 9 bases separating them. For the CDR3, the DNA is TGCAGCGTTGTAGGACACTTGAACACTGAAGCTTTCTTT. This translates into CSVVGHLNTEAFF.

This chain links TRBV3-1 (or the pseudogene TRBV3-2) with TRBJ2-7; D is ambiguous. This CDR3 region has 13 residues. From germline, CDR1 is LGHDT and CDR2 YNNKEL (reference sequence). Trimming removed 0 bases at V and 2 bases at J, with 5 bases between. CDR3 amino acids: CASSQDGPYEQYF. CDR3 coding DNA: TGTGCCAGCAGCCAAGATGGGCCCTACGAGCAGTACTTC.

As regards this clone: Additional DNA sequences in this sample encode the identical CDR3. This sequence joins TRBV3-1 (or the pseudogene TRBV3-2) and TRBJ1-5; no clear D. V lost 1 base, J lost 5 bases, and 6 bases lay in between. CDR1 is LGHDT and CDR2 is YNNKEL in the germline V gene (reference sequence). This CDR3 spans 13 amino acids. The CDR3 DNA sequence: TGTGCCAGCAGCCAAGGGCGAGATCAGCCCCAGCATTTT. Translated: CASSQGRDQPQHF.

The gene calls are TRBV5-4 and TRBJ1-2, with TRBD1 matching over 7 bases. The CDR3 totals 14 residues. Germline V lookup: CDR1 SGHNT, CDR2 YYREEE (reference sequence). Unmatched junction bases numbered 11, after V lost 4 bases and J lost 8 bases. CDR3 nucleotide sequence: TGTGCCAGCAGCAGCAACAGGGGAGGCCAAGGCTACACCTTC. Translated: CASSSNRGGQGYTF. Supplemented by reference TRBV5-4 and TRBJ1-2, the full variable domain reads ETGVTQSPTHLIKTRGQQVTLRCSSQSGHNTVSWYQQALGQGPQFIFQYYREEENGRGNFPPRFSGLQFPNYSSELNVNALELDDSALYLCASSSNRGGQGYTFGSGTRLTVV.

The chain carries TRBV21-1 and TRBJ2-4. TRBV21-1 is a pseudogene. This CDR3 region has 14 residues. The CDR3 spells CASKRGRAKNIQYF. The CDR3, as DNA: TGTGCCAGCAAAAGAGGCAGGGCCAAAAACATTCAGTACTTC.

J is TRBJ2-7 and V is TRBV7-2; TRBD1 aligns across 8 bases. The CDR3 runs 14 residues. The junction had 8 bases not matched to a gene; V was cut back by 7 bases and J by 3 bases. Germline CDR1 is SGHTA and CDR2 is FQGNSA. CDR3 residues: CASNKDRADYEQYF. The CDR3 region has the DNA TGTGCCAGCAACAAGGACAGGGCTGACTACGAGCAGTACTTC.

The CDR3 spells CASGLYSAGKETQYF. As DNA, the CDR3 is TGTGCCAGCGGCCTATACTCAGCGGGGAAAGAGACCCAGTACTTC. The V gene is TRBV2, the J gene TRBJ2-5; 7 positions match TRBD2. V lost 8 bases, J lost 3 bases, and 12 bases stayed unmatched. The germline CDR1 and CDR2 sequences are SNHLY and FYNNEI. This CDR3 is built from 15 residues.

The CDR3 is CASSQDFGPQHF. DNA for the CDR3: TGTGCCAGCAGCCAAGATTTTGGGCCCCAGCATTTT. V gene TRBV3-1 (or the pseudogene TRBV3-2) combines with J gene TRBJ1-5; D is uncertain. The V end lost 0 bases, the J end lost 9 bases, and 6 bases lay between the germline ends. The length of the CDR3 is 12 residues. Germline V gene lookup returns CDR1 LGHDT and CDR2 YNNKEL (reference sequence).

V and J are TRBV6-5 and TRBJ1-5; D not certain. In germline, CDR1 is MNHEY, CDR2 SVGAGI. The CDR3 spans 15 residues. Trimming shortened V by 0 bases and J by 3 bases, and 9 bases separated the two germline ends. The CDR3 protein is CASSYSISPNQPQHF. The CDR3 nucleotides read TGTGCCAGCAGTTACTCGATTTCCCCCAATCAGCCCCAGCATTTT.

V gene TRBV28 combines with J gene TRBJ1-1, with unresolved D. Trimming took off 10 bases at V and 0 bases at J, with 12 bases between the two ends. Germline CDR1 reads MDHEN; CDR2 reads SYDVKM. The CDR3 has 13 amino acids. As DNA, the CDR3 is TGTGCCACCCGATATAGCATGAACACTGAAGCTTTCTTT. Its protein product is CATRYSMNTEAFF.

The rearrangement joins TRBV7-8 to TRBJ2-6; D is unclear. CDR1 is SGHVS and CDR2 is FQNEAQ in the germline V gene. The V and J ends lost 4 bases and 4 bases respectively, with 14 bases between them. The CDR3 has 16 amino acids. Written as DNA, the CDR3 is TGTGCCAGCAGCTCTCAGACGGCACTGGGGGCCAACGTCCTGACTTTC. This sequence encodes CASSSQTALGANVLTF.

This chain uses TRBV3-1 (or the pseudogene TRBV3-2) with TRBJ2-1; 8 bases fit TRBD1. Germline values: CDR1 LGHDT, CDR2 YNNKEL (reference sequence). V gave up 3 bases and J gave up 9 bases; unmatched junction bases: 7. The CDR3 is made up of 14 amino acids. DNA for the CDR3: TGTGCCAGCAGCCAGCCAGGGGGCGATTCTGAGCAGTTCTTC. Translated, it gives CASSQPGGDSEQFF.

This clone showed up just once. This sequence joins TRBV19 and TRBJ2-1; D is perhaps TRBD1 or TRBD2 (5 bases each). Germline CDR1 LNHDA, CDR2 SQIVND (reference sequence). The CDR3 is 12 residues long. V lost 6 bases and J 10 bases, leaving 13 bases between the germline ends. CDR3 nucleotide sequence: TGTGCCAGTAGGGGGGTGACGGCCGAGCAGTTCTTC. Translating it yields CASRGVTAEQFF. Complete variable domain (other parts from reference TRBV19 and TRBJ2-1): DGGITQSPKYLFRKEGQNVTLSCEQNLNHDAMYWYRQDPGQGLRLIYYSQIVNDFQKGDIAEGYSVSREKKESFPLTVTSAQKNPTAFYLCASRGVTAEQFFGPGTRLTVL.

The CDR3 DNA reads TGTGCCAGCAGCTTGGACGGACTAGCGGGGGTCCAAGAGACCCAGTACTTC. It codes for CASSLDGLAGVQETQYF. This chain joins TRBV5-4 and TRBJ2-5; 13 bases fit TRBD2. CDR1 is SGHNT, CDR2 YYREEE, per germline (reference sequence). The CDR3 length is 17 residues. V lost 0 bases, J lost 1 base, and 3 bases stayed unmatched.